These 14 T cell receptor beta chains originate from one sample sequenced in a study of T cell responses to AZD1222 COVID-19 vaccine. Only in-frame clones appear in the TCRdb table, and some are missing; sequencing was by immunoSEQ multiplex PCR. The data contain under 200,000 clones, about 93% of them singletons. The sequencing here drew on peripheral blood, taken on day 0 of AZD1222 vaccination. The receptors come from an adult in good health.

This rearrangement joins TRBV3-1 (or the pseudogene TRBV3-2) to TRBJ1-2, with 7 positions matching TRBD1. Unmatched junction bases numbered 5, after V lost 3 bases and J lost 7 bases. The CDR3 runs to 13 residues. Germline V gives CDR1 LGHDT, CDR2 YNNKEL (reference sequence). The CDR3, as DNA: TGTGCCAGCAGCCAGGGGGACAGTGGTGGCTACACCTTC. It specifies CASSQGDSGGYTF.

The V and J genes are TRBV19 and TRBJ2-1, with TRBD2 matching 12 bases. There are 17 residues in the CDR3. Germline lookup yields CDR1 LNHDA and CDR2 SQIVND (reference sequence). The ends lost 7 bases at V and 0 bases at J; junction bases unmatched: 7. Here the CDR3 DNA reads TGTGCCAGTACCACGACTAGCGGGAGTTACTCCTACAATGAGCAGTTCTTC. This codes for CASTTTSGSYSYNEQFF.

The chain employs TRBV4-1 and TRBJ1-6; TRBD1 is a possible D gene (5 bases). Trimming left V 0 bases short and J 9 bases short, with 15 bases between. CDR1 is MGHRA and CDR2 is YSYEKL in the germline V gene. The CDR3 sequence is 16 residues long. This CDR3 is CASSQDGGGVGSPLHF. The DNA for the CDR3 is TGCGCCAGCAGCCAAGACGGGGGAGGGGTGGGTTCACCCCTCCACTTT.

The chain recombines TRBV20-1 with TRBJ2-3; perhaps TRBD1 as D (6 bases). CDR1 is DFQATT, CDR2 SNEGSKA, per germline (reference sequence). V was cut by 3 bases and J by 5 bases, with 9 bases left in between. The CDR3 loop spans 12 amino acids. CDR3 loop: CSASPGVDTQYF. The CDR3 nucleotides read TGCAGTGCTAGTCCAGGGGTAGATACGCAGTATTTT.

This clone has only one observation. This sequence joins TRBV7-9 and TRBJ1-5, with TRBD1 matching over 7 bases. CDR1 SEHNR and CDR2 FQNEAQ come from the germline V gene (reference sequence). V gave up 5 bases and J gave up 1 base; unmatched junction bases: 14. The CDR3 length is 18 residues. CDR3 in DNA: TGTGCCAGCAGCCGCACCCGATTAGACAGGGAAAGCAATCAGCCCCAGCATTTT. Encoded protein: CASSRTRLDRESNQPQHF.

Turning to this clone: Other DNA sequences in this specimen translate into the identical CDR3. The chain uses TRBV5-1 and TRBJ2-1, with D tentatively TRBD1 or TRBD2 (5 bases each). The V and J ends lost 0 bases and 8 bases respectively, with 6 bases between them. Germline lookup yields CDR1 SGHRS and CDR2 YFSETQ. The CDR3 has 12 amino acids. The CDR3 region is CASSLVGDEQFF. The CDR3 bases are TGCGCCAGCAGCTTGGTGGGGGATGAGCAGTTCTTC. Using reference TRBV5-1 and TRBJ2-1 for the parts outside the CDR3, the full variable domain is KAGVTQTPRYLIKTRGQQVTLSCSPISGHRSVSWYQQTPGQGLQFLFEYFSETQRNKGNFPGRFSGRQFSNSRSEMNVSTLELGDSALYLCASSLVGDEQFFGPGTRLTVL.

V usage is TRBV3-1 (or the pseudogene TRBV3-2) and J usage is TRBJ1-6, with 8 nucleotides matching TRBD1. V shed 4 bases, J shed 8 bases, and the junction held 4 bases outside the gene matches. The CDR3 is made up of 14 amino acids. Germline V CDR1 and CDR2: LGHDT, YNNKEL (reference sequence). The CDR3 here is CASSPGGTDSPLHF. The CDR3 region has the DNA TGTGCCAGCAGCCCAGGGGGCACGGATTCACCCCTCCACTTT.

V is TRBV5-1 and J is TRBJ2-1; 7 bases align to TRBD2. V lost 3 bases to trimming and J lost 7 bases; unmatched junction nucleotides: 4. The germline V gene has CDR1 SGHRS and CDR2 YFSETQ. The CDR3 sequence is 13 residues long. The CDR3 reads CASSSPAGNEQFF. Written as DNA, the CDR3 is TGCGCCAGCAGCTCCCCAGCGGGAAATGAGCAGTTCTTC.

The V call is TRBV27, the J call TRBJ1-1; D gene ambiguous. Germline-derived CDR1 and CDR2 are MNHEY and SMNVEV (reference sequence). With 8 bases removed from V and 7 bases from J, the gap between germline ends came to 14 bases. The CDR3 spans 12 residues. The DNA for the CDR3 is TGTGCCAGCGGAGGGAGCTCCCTTGAAGCTTTCTTT. Its translation is CASGGSSLEAFF.

The V gene is TRBV4-2, the J gene TRBJ1-5; a weak D match, TRBD1 (5 bases). The CDR3 extends over 15 amino acids. Germline-derived CDR1 and CDR2 are LGHNA and YNFKEQ. V gave up 0 bases and J gave up 5 bases, with 11 bases separating them. Here the CDR3 DNA reads TGTGCCAGCAGCCAAGACGGCAGGGAGGATCAGCCCCAGCATTTT. Translated: CASSQDGREDQPQHF.

This clone was counted once. V gene TRBV5-1 combines with J gene TRBJ1-4; D is perhaps TRBD1 (6 bases). The germline V and J ends were trimmed by 3 bases and 8 bases, with 17 bases remaining between them. Germline loops: CDR1 SGHRS, CDR2 YFSETQ. The CDR3 has 15 residues. CDR3 DNA: TGCGCCAGCAGCTCCCTTACAGGGAGTCTGGAAAAACTGTTTTTT. Protein: CASSSLTGSLEKLFF.

This sequence joins TRBV27 and TRBJ1-5, with D uncertain. Germline V gene lookup returns CDR1 MNHEY and CDR2 SMNVEV (reference sequence). The CDR3 covers 13 residues. V shed 6 bases and J shed 3 bases, with 9 bases lying between them. The CDR3 reads CASSAGNNQPQHF. In DNA form, the CDR3 reads TGTGCCAGCAGCGCGGGAAACAATCAGCCCCAGCATTTT.

The genes are TRBV6-5 and TRBJ2-2, with D perhaps TRBD2 (5 bases). Germline CDR1 MNHEY, CDR2 SVGAGI. The CDR3 runs to 16 residues. Trimming took 2 bases from V and 6 from J, leaving 16 bases between them. In DNA form, the CDR3 reads TGTGCCAGCAGTTACATCTCGGGGAGTCGGGCCGGGGAGCTGTTTTTT. Its protein product is CASSYISGSRAGELFF.

The rearrangement uses TRBV28 and TRBJ1-5; no clear D gene. Looked up from germline, CDR1 is MDHEN and CDR2 is SYDVKM. This CDR3 comprises 10 residues. V lost 7 bases and J lost 6, with 4 bases in between. The CDR3 DNA follows: TGTGCCAGCAACTTTCAGCCCCAGCATTTT. Translation gives CASNFQPQHF.